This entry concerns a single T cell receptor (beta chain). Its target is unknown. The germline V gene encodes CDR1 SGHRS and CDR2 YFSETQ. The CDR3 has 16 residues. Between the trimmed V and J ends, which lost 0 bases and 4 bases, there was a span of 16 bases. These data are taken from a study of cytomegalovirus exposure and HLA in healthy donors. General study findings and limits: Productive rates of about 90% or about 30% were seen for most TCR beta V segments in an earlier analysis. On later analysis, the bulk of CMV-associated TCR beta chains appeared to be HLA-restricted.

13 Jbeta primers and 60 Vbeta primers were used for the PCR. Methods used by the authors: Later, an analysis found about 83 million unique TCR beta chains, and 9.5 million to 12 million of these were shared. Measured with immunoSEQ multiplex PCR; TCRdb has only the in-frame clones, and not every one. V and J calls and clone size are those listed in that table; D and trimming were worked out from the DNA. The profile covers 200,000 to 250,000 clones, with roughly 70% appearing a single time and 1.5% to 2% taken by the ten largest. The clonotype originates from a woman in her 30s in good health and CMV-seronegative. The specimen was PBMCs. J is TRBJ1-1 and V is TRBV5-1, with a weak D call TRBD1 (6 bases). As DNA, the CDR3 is TGCGCCAGCAGCTTGGTTCTGACAGGCCAAGTCACTGAAGCTTTCTTT. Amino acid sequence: CASSLVLTGQVTEAFF.